These T cell receptor beta chains were read from a single sample in a study of identical twins. A single record per CDR3 protein comes from TCRdb applying MiXCR to the 5' RACE reads. In the table there are around 1.7 million distinct CDR3 sequences, less than 40% of which are singletons. Sample: cord blood. These receptors were collected from a newborn girl in good health. CDR3s include the opening cysteine and the closing phenylalanine or tryptophan. Each record gives: clone size, V gene, D gene, J gene, CDR3 DNA, CDR3 protein. The D gene is left open where the match is weak. Clone size appears in some rows only: once, few, many, or a class for an expanded clone.

clone_size: few; v_call: TRBV7-9; d_call: TRBD2; j_call: TRBJ2-1; cdr3_nt: TGTGCCAGCAGCTCCCGTCAGCGGGAGACCAGAAATGAGCAGTTCTTC; cdr3_aa: CASSSRQRETRNEQFF
clone_size: -; v_call: TRBV5-6; d_call: -; j_call: TRBJ2-1; cdr3_nt: TGTGCCAGCAGCTTGTTCTTCGGAGGGCCGGGCCGGGGGAAGTCCTACAATGAGCAGTTCTTC; cdr3_aa: CASSLFFGGPGRGKSYNEQFF
clone_size: many; v_call: TRBV11-2; d_call: -; j_call: TRBJ2-3; cdr3_nt: TGTGCCAGCAGCTTAGGTTTCGGTTCTAGCACAGATACGCAGTATTTT; cdr3_aa: CASSLGFGSSTDTQYF
clone_size: many; v_call: TRBV6-1; d_call: -; j_call: TRBJ2-5; cdr3_nt: TGTGCCAGCTGTCAAATAGAGACCCAGTACTTC; cdr3_aa: CASCQIETQYF
clone_size: -; v_call: TRBV27; d_call: -; j_call: TRBJ2-1; cdr3_nt: TGTGCCAGCAGTCAAAAGTCAGGGTGGGTCTCCTACAATGAGCAGTTCTTC; cdr3_aa: CASSQKSGWVSYNEQFF
clone_size: -; v_call: TRBV3-1; d_call: -; j_call: TRBJ2-5; cdr3_nt: TGTGCCAGCAGCCTCAATGGGGCGTCTAGCCGCAATGAGCAGTACTTC; cdr3_aa: CASSLNGASSRNEQYF
clone_size: few; v_call: TRBV28; d_call: TRBD2; j_call: TRBJ2-3; cdr3_nt: TGTGCCAGCAGTTTCGCTAGCGGGAGGGCCCATACGCAGTATTTT; cdr3_aa: CASSFASGRAHTQYF
clone_size: -; v_call: TRBV29-1; d_call: -; j_call: TRBJ2-7; cdr3_nt: TGCAGCTGCTCGAAACAGATGGGCGAGCAGTACTTC; cdr3_aa: CSCSKQMGEQYF
clone_size: -; v_call: TRBV4-1; d_call: -; j_call: TRBJ2-4; cdr3_nt: TGCGCCAGCAGCCCCGTACTCGGGGGAAGGGACATTCAGTACTTC; cdr3_aa: CASSPVLGGRDIQYF
clone_size: few; v_call: TRBV29-1; d_call: -; j_call: TRBJ2-3; cdr3_nt: TGCAGCGTTCCCGGGGCGCCCACAGATACGCAGTATTTT; cdr3_aa: CSVPGAPTDTQYF
clone_size: -; v_call: TRBV7-2; d_call: TRBD2; j_call: TRBJ2-3; cdr3_nt: TGTGCCAGCAGCTTAGTAGGGTCCCCGGGACTAGTAAAGGCTACGCAGTATTTT; cdr3_aa: CASSLVGSPGLVKATQYF
clone_size: -; v_call: TRBV2; d_call: -; j_call: TRBJ1-1; cdr3_nt: TGTGCCAGCAGTGAAGCCAGGGACACTGAAGCTTTCTTT; cdr3_aa: CASSEARDTEAFF
clone_size: few; v_call: TRBV20-1; d_call: -; j_call: TRBJ1-2; cdr3_nt: TGCAGTGCTAGTCCAGACAGCCACTATGGCTACACCTTC; cdr3_aa: CSASPDSHYGYTF
clone_size: -; v_call: TRBV3-1; d_call: TRBD1; j_call: TRBJ1-4; cdr3_nt: TGTGCCAGCAGCCCCGGGACAGGGCTAATTAATGAAAAACTGTTTTTT; cdr3_aa: CASSPGTGLINEKLFF
clone_size: -; v_call: TRBV5-1; d_call: -; j_call: TRBJ2-3; cdr3_nt: TGCGCCAGCAGCTTGGGGTTAGTGACGGCAGATACGCAGTATTTT; cdr3_aa: CASSLGLVTADTQYF
clone_size: few; v_call: TRBV7-2; d_call: TRBD2; j_call: TRBJ2-4; cdr3_nt: TGTGCCAGCAGCTTAGTATTCAGGCGGGAGGCCAAAAACATTCAGTACTTC; cdr3_aa: CASSLVFRREAKNIQYF
clone_size: -; v_call: TRBV6-1; d_call: -; j_call: TRBJ2-7; cdr3_nt: TGTGCCAGCAGTGAAGCGAGGGGGGGCCTCCTGGAGCAGTACTTC; cdr3_aa: CASSEARGGLLEQYF
clone_size: -; v_call: TRBV27; d_call: -; j_call: TRBJ1-6; cdr3_nt: TGTGCCAGCAGTTTAAACGCAGTCTCCTATAATTCACCCCTCCACTTT; cdr3_aa: CASSLNAVSYNSPLHF
clone_size: many; v_call: TRBV18; d_call: TRBD2; j_call: TRBJ2-7; cdr3_nt: TGTGCCAGCTCACCGCCGGGACTAACCTACGAGCAGTACTTC; cdr3_aa: CASSPPGLTYEQYF
clone_size: few; v_call: TRBV12-3/TRBV12-4; d_call: -; j_call: TRBJ1-1; cdr3_nt: TGTGCCAGCATTTCGGGCCGACTGAACACTGAAGCTTTCTTT; cdr3_aa: CASISGRLNTEAFF
clone_size: few; v_call: TRBV5-6; d_call: -; j_call: TRBJ1-1; cdr3_nt: TGTGCCAGCAGCTCGGCAGTGGGCTGGGGGGCCAACACTGAAGCTTTCTTT; cdr3_aa: CASSSAVGWGANTEAFF
clone_size: few; v_call: TRBV4-1; d_call: TRBD1; j_call: TRBJ2-1; cdr3_nt: TGCGCCAGCAGCCAAGGGGGGACAGGCCCTTACAATGAGCAGTTCTTC; cdr3_aa: CASSQGGTGPYNEQFF
clone_size: -; v_call: TRBV6-5; d_call: TRBD1; j_call: TRBJ1-6; cdr3_nt: TGTGCCAGCACAGAGACCGGGACAGGGACCAATTCACCCCTCCACTTT; cdr3_aa: CASTETGTGTNSPLHF
clone_size: few; v_call: TRBV20-1; d_call: -; j_call: TRBJ1-2; cdr3_nt: TGCAGTGCTAGAATTAGGAACTATGGCTACACCTTC; cdr3_aa: CSARIRNYGYTF
clone_size: few; v_call: TRBV12-3/TRBV12-4; d_call: TRBD2; j_call: TRBJ2-1; cdr3_nt: TGTGCCAGCAGTTTAGGACTAGCCGGGGAGACCCAGTTCTTC; cdr3_aa: CASSLGLAGETQFF
clone_size: -; v_call: TRBV20-1; d_call: TRBD1; j_call: TRBJ2-1; cdr3_nt: TGCAGTGCCTCCGACTCGGGACAGGCTATCAATGAGCAGTTCTTC; cdr3_aa: CSASDSGQAINEQFF
clone_size: -; v_call: TRBV3-1; d_call: TRBD2; j_call: TRBJ2-3; cdr3_nt: TGTGCCAGCAGCGCTCTAGCGGGACCAGATACGCAGTATTTT; cdr3_aa: CASSALAGPDTQYF
clone_size: -; v_call: TRBV20-1; d_call: TRBD2; j_call: TRBJ2-3; cdr3_nt: TGCAGTGCTAGTAACGGGGGGTACACAGATACGCAGTATTTT; cdr3_aa: CSASNGGYTDTQYF
clone_size: -; v_call: TRBV4-2; d_call: TRBD2; j_call: TRBJ2-1; cdr3_nt: TGTGCCAGCAGCCAAGATCGGAATAGCGGGGTAACCTACAATGAGCAGTTCTTC; cdr3_aa: CASSQDRNSGVTYNEQFF
clone_size: -; v_call: TRBV7-2; d_call: TRBD1; j_call: TRBJ1-6; cdr3_nt: TGTGCCAGCAGCCCATCCGGGACAGATAATTCACCCCTCCACTTT; cdr3_aa: CASSPSGTDNSPLHF
clone_size: once; v_call: TRBV9; d_call: -; j_call: TRBJ2-3; cdr3_nt: TGTGCCAGCAGCGCCGATAGCGCAGGGGGAGGGGATACGCAGTATTTT; cdr3_aa: CASSADSAGGGDTQYF
clone_size: few; v_call: TRBV12-3/TRBV12-4; d_call: TRBD2; j_call: TRBJ2-7; cdr3_nt: TGTGCCAGCAGTTTAGTAGTGAGACTAGCGCAATTTCCCTACGAGCAGTACTTC; cdr3_aa: CASSLVVRLAQFPYEQYF
clone_size: -; v_call: TRBV14; d_call: -; j_call: TRBJ2-6; cdr3_nt: TGTGCCAGCAGCCCCTTAGGACAGATGGGGGCCAACGTCCTGACTTTC; cdr3_aa: CASSPLGQMGANVLTF
clone_size: -; v_call: TRBV5-1; d_call: -; j_call: TRBJ2-7; cdr3_nt: TGCGCCAGCAGCATGGGCAGAAACTACGAGCAGTACTTC; cdr3_aa: CASSMGRNYEQYF
clone_size: many; v_call: TRBV28; d_call: TRBD2; j_call: TRBJ2-3; cdr3_nt: TGTGCCAGCAGTCAACGACTTGGGCTAGCTAGCGGGGGGCTGAACACAGATACGCAGTATTTT; cdr3_aa: CASSQRLGLASGGLNTDTQYF
clone_size: -; v_call: TRBV5-1; d_call: TRBD1; j_call: TRBJ1-2; cdr3_nt: TGCGCCAGCAGCATGAACAGGGGATCTAACTATGGCTACACCTTC; cdr3_aa: CASSMNRGSNYGYTF
clone_size: -; v_call: TRBV19; d_call: -; j_call: TRBJ1-2; cdr3_nt: TGTGCCTGTAGTATGGGCTCGGCAGATCCGCACCTCTATGGCCACACCTTC; cdr3_aa: CACSMGSADPHLYGHTF